This passage covers 21 T cell receptor beta chains from one sample sequenced in a study of T cell responses to AZD1222 COVID-19 vaccine. Method: immunoSEQ multiplex PCR; TCRdb's copy keeps in-frame clones and lacks some. This sample carries 120,000 or so clones, about 90% of them seen once, and the ten largest clones take 0.8% to 1.1%. This specimen consisted of peripheral blood, obtained on day 0 of AZD1222 vaccination. All receptors come from an adult in good health.

This clone was counted between two and nine times. The same CDR3 also results from other DNA sequences found in this sample. The CDR3 protein is CASSQVAGTYEQYF. DNA for the CDR3: TGCGCCAGCAGCCAAGTCGCAGGAACTTACGAGCAGTACTTC. The V gene is TRBV4-1, the J gene TRBJ2-7, with D uncertain. Germline V lookup: CDR1 MGHRA, CDR2 YSYEKL. V gave up 1 base and J gave up 4 bases, with 11 bases separating them. The CDR3 totals 14 residues.

This chain links TRBV5-1 with TRBJ2-3; no definite D call. The CDR3 is 15 residues long. V shed 0 bases and J shed 4 bases, with 12 bases lying between them. Per the germline V gene, CDR1 is SGHRS and CDR2 is YFSETQ. The CDR3 spells CASSLASGVADTQYF. In DNA, the CDR3 is TGCGCCAGCAGCTTGGCCTCCGGAGTAGCAGATACGCAGTATTTT.

CDR3 in amino acids: CAISEGPNTGELFF. For the CDR3, the DNA is TGTGCCATCAGTGAAGGTCCTAACACCGGGGAGCTGTTTTTT. The V and J genes are TRBV10-3 and TRBJ2-2; D remains ambiguous. Germline loops: CDR1 ENHRY, CDR2 SYGVKD. The CDR3 contains 14 residues. The germline V and J ends were trimmed by 3 bases and 2 bases, with 7 bases remaining between them.

The rearrangement uses TRBV19 and TRBJ2-1; 10 bases align to TRBD2. With 5 bases clipped from V and 6 bases from J, the junction kept 10 bases outside the gene matches. CDR3 size: 16 residues. Looked up from germline, CDR1 is LNHDA and CDR2 is SQIVND (reference sequence). The CDR3 DNA reads as TGTGCCAGTAGTGACCCTAGCGGGAGTATAGGCAATGAGCAGTTCTTC. It codes for CASSDPSGSIGNEQFF.

The rearrangement uses TRBV10-3 and TRBJ2-7, with 7 positions matching TRBD2. The CDR3 extends over 17 amino acids. Germline CDR1 and CDR2: ENHRY and SYGVKD. V was clipped by 5 bases and J by 5 bases; unmatched bases: 18. CDR3 sequence: CAISPNRGGRGEDEQYF. The CDR3 DNA reads as TGTGCCATCAGTCCAAATAGGGGCGGGAGAGGAGAGGACGAGCAGTACTTC.

The sample holds a few counts of this clone. The V and J genes are TRBV15 and TRBJ2-7; D gene ambiguous. V was clipped by 0 bases and J by 0 bases, with 12 bases between them. Germline lookup yields CDR1 LNHNV and CDR2 YYDKDF (reference sequence). The CDR3 runs to 16 residues. This CDR3 reads CATSRDWGWNSYEQYF. The CDR3 region has the DNA TGTGCCACCAGCAGAGATTGGGGTTGGAACTCCTACGAGCAGTACTTC.

This chain uses TRBV19 with TRBJ2-3; D possibly corresponds to TRBD2 (6 bases). The V and J ends lost 5 bases and 7 bases respectively, with 22 bases between them. The CDR3 contains 16 residues. Germline V gene data show CDR1 as LNHDA and CDR2 as SQIVND (reference sequence). The CDR3 bases are TGTGCCAGTAGTCCAGCTAGCGATAACCTTGGGTATACGCAGTATTTT. Amino acid sequence: CASSPASDNLGYTQYF.

This clone was recorded only once. The J gene is TRBJ2-2, the V gene TRBV6-5, with a possible D match to TRBD1 (6 bases). The CDR3 sequence is 15 residues long. Trimming shortened V by 4 bases and J by 0 bases, and 9 bases separated the two germline ends. CDR1 MNHEY and CDR2 SVGAGI come from the germline V gene. The CDR3 nucleotides read TGTGCCAGCAGTTGGACAGCCTCGAACACCGGGGAGCTGTTTTTT. Translated: CASSWTASNTGELFF.

This chain uses TRBV9 with TRBJ1-1; TRBD1 is a possible D gene (5 bases). The CDR3 contains 14 residues. The V end lost 0 bases, the J end lost 2 bases, and 8 bases lay between the germline ends. In germline, CDR1 is SGDLS, CDR2 YYNGEE. The CDR3 spells CASSVGTFNTEAFF. In DNA, the CDR3 is TGTGCCAGCAGCGTAGGGACATTCAACACTGAAGCTTTCTTT.

This clone turned up a few times. The chain links TRBV5-4 to TRBJ2-7; unclear D gene. V was trimmed by 0 bases and J by 3 bases, leaving 4 bases between them. Germline V lookup: CDR1 SGHNT, CDR2 YYREEE (reference sequence). This CDR3 is 12 amino acids long. The CDR3 loop is CASSLGRYEQYF. The CDR3 region has the DNA TGTGCCAGCAGCTTGGGCCGCTACGAGCAGTACTTC.

The chain links TRBV5-1 to TRBJ2-2; D is ambiguous. From germline, CDR1 is SGHRS and CDR2 YFSETQ. This CDR3 spans 14 amino acids. V gave up 4 bases and J gave up 1 base, with 8 bases separating them. CDR3 DNA sequence: TGCGCCAGCAGCCCCTTACAGAACACCGGGGAGCTGTTTTTT. Its protein is CASSPLQNTGELFF.

The rearrangement uses TRBV6-5 and TRBJ1-1; no reliable D call. V was clipped by 8 bases and J by 0 bases, with 10 bases between them. Looked up from germline, CDR1 is MNHEY and CDR2 is SVGAGI. The CDR3 has 13 amino acids. This chain's CDR3 is CASLVEMNTEAFF. Here the CDR3 DNA reads TGTGCCAGCCTAGTTGAAATGAACACTGAAGCTTTCTTT.

This sequence joins TRBV2 and TRBJ2-3; D possibly corresponds to TRBD2 (6 bases). The germline CDR1 and CDR2 sequences are SNHLY and FYNNEI. Between the trimmed V and J ends, which lost 7 bases and 4 bases, there was a span of 15 bases. This CDR3 has 14 residues. CDR3 coding DNA: TGTGCCAGCATAAGGACCCTAGCGCCAGATACGCAGTATTTT. Translated: CASIRTLAPDTQYF.

This clone was seen once. The chain joins TRBV7-8 to TRBJ1-6; the D is unclear. There are 12 residues in the CDR3. V gave up 6 bases and J gave up 10 bases, with 10 bases separating them. CDR1 and CDR2 (germline): SGHVS, FQNEAQ. In DNA form, the CDR3 reads TGTGCCAGCAGAACCGGTGGATCACCCCTCCACTTT. The encoded protein is CASRTGGSPLHF.

The rearrangement uses TRBV28 and TRBJ1-4; no firm D call. This CDR3 contains 14 residues. The germline gives CDR1 MDHEN, CDR2 SYDVKM. The V end lost 5 bases, the J end lost 7 bases, and 14 bases lay between the germline ends. The CDR3 nucleotides read TGTGCCAGCAGTCCCCGCTTAAGACGTGAAAAACTGTTTTTT. Translation: CASSPRLRREKLFF. Based on the CDR3 plus reference TRBV28 and TRBJ1-4, the full variable domain is DVKVTQSSRYLVKRTGEKVFLECVQDMDHENMFWYRQDPGLGLRLIYFSYDVKMKEKGDIPEGYSVSREKKERFSLILESASTNQTSMYLCASSPRLRREKLFFGSGTQLSVL.

This sequence joins TRBV5-8 and TRBJ1-1; 7 bases align to TRBD1. The CDR3 spans 14 residues. Germline V lookup: CDR1 SGHTS, CDR2 YDEGEE. Unmatched junction bases numbered 6, after V lost 5 bases and J lost 2 bases. The CDR3 protein is CASRYDRANTEAFF. DNA of the CDR3: TGTGCCAGCAGATATGACAGGGCCAACACTGAAGCTTTCTTT.

The rearrangement joins TRBV19 to TRBJ1-2; 7 bases align to TRBD1. The CDR3 length is 13 residues. Germline V gene data show CDR1 as LNHDA and CDR2 as SQIVND (reference sequence). The J segment lost 4 bases and the V segment lost 9 bases, leaving 8 bases of the junction unmatched. The CDR3 DNA reads TGTGCCAGCTACCAAAGGGACAGCTATGGCTACACCTTC. Protein product: CASYQRDSYGYTF.

V usage is TRBV10-3 and J usage is TRBJ2-7; tentatively, D is TRBD1 (6 bases). Deletions cut 3 bases from V and 4 bases from J, with 13 bases between. This CDR3 spans 14 amino acids. CDR1 and CDR2 from the germline V gene are ENHRY and SYGVKD. The CDR3 nucleotides are TGTGCCATCAGTGACACAGGGAAGCGGTACGAGCAGTACTTC. It is translated as CAISDTGKRYEQYF.

The chain has TRBV6-5 and TRBJ2-2; 7 nucleotides line up with TRBD1. Germline V gives CDR1 MNHEY, CDR2 SVGAGI. The CDR3 extends over 14 amino acids. With 6 bases clipped from V and 7 bases from J, the junction kept 8 bases outside the gene matches. The DNA of the CDR3 is TGTGCCAGCAGACCGGGACAGATTGTCGGGGAGCTGTTTTTT. Its translation: CASRPGQIVGELFF.

This clone was recorded a few times. The chain uses TRBV27 and TRBJ1-2, with unresolved D. CDR3 length: 13 residues. Germline V gives CDR1 MNHEY, CDR2 SMNVEV (reference sequence). Trimming shortened V by 7 bases and J by 7 bases, and 16 bases separated the two germline ends. Written as DNA, the CDR3 is TGTGCCAGCACCGGCGGAGGGCCGAGTGGCTACACCTTC. This sequence encodes CASTGGGPSGYTF.

The chain carries TRBV3-1 (or the pseudogene TRBV3-2) and TRBJ2-1; no clear D. From germline, CDR1 is LGHDT and CDR2 YNNKEL (reference sequence). V was clipped by 0 bases and J by 8 bases, with 11 bases between them. The CDR3 is made up of 14 amino acids. Written as DNA, the CDR3 is TGTGCCAGCAGCCAAGACGGAGTTCGGGATGAGCAGTTCTTC. Its protein product is CASSQDGVRDEQFF.